The rows below give T cell receptor beta chains drawn from one sample of a study of T-cell memory formation after mild COVID-19. TCRdb called the 5' RACE reads again in MiXCR, with one record for every CDR3 protein. The table includes about 57,000 distinct CDR3 sequences, less than 15% detected once. The specimen was PBMCs or a T cell subset sorted from them (not recorded which). These receptors all stem from a man younger than 35 who had mild COVID-19 (a few samples of this study predate the infection). Cell type and time point are not known. Each CDR3 is given with its conserved first and last residue.

v_call cdr3_length cdr3_aa
TRBV5-1 13 CASSLGSSNEQFF
TRBV7-2 18 CASSPGATSGGGQETQYF
TRBV12-3/TRBV12-4 14 CASSLWSPQFGYTF
TRBV25-1 15 CASSDSGGGDTEAFF
TRBV5-4 16 CASSLGGAGNTGELFF
TRBV7-6 17 CASTHLGNRPDTGELFF
TRBV7-3 12 CASSLDGGEQFF
TRBV4-2 21 CASSQLGWVAERNKNTDTQYF
TRBV30 13 CAWSEATNEKLFF
TRBV9 16 CASSPGRDPSTDTQYF
TRBV23-1 17 CASSQWDIRGRGPEAFF
TRBV4-3 17 CASSQDLASGDPVSQYF
TRBV30 12 CACRGVPNEQFF
TRBV29-1 14 CSVETGQGNEKLFF
TRBV7-3 16 CASSPVASGASDTQYF
TRBV7-2 15 CASSSRYSGANVLTF
TRBV12-3/TRBV12-4 15 CASRRGTGGSYEQYF
TRBV7-2 14 CASSLQGGRETQYF
TRBV9 15 CASSVGSASGTEAFF
TRBV7-3 15 CASSSTPANTGELFF
TRBV29-1 14 CSVVEGAANNEQFF
TRBV4-1 13 CASRDRGLSPLHF
TRBV7-3 13 CASSPGAQETQYF
TRBV10-3 12 CASGTQNYGYTF
TRBV3-1 13 CASSLRQRETQYF
TRBV2 14 CASTQGAQGDEQFF
TRBV24-1 16 CATSDQLTGNTGELFF
TRBV18 17 CASSPSLAFPNTGELFF
TRBV20-1 13 CSAPTDSNQPQHF
TRBV5-1 14 CASSLVARYNEQFF
TRBV6-5 15 CASSPSGTLQETQYF
TRBV7-2 14 CASSRTDYTDTQYF
TRBV4-3 15 CASSRRTVPRGTQYF
TRBV12-3/TRBV12-4 16 CASRGGGWSYNSPLHF
TRBV6-5 15 CASSYRGHSNQPQHF
TRBV11-2 13 CASSPDFQGTQYF
TRBV7-2 13 CASRRTGGHEQYF
TRBV28 11 CASRRNTEAFF
TRBV18 15 CASSQRGTGEETQYF
TRBV29-1 10 CSVDRHGYTF
TRBV7-9 16 CASSPSGGLTAYEQYF
TRBV27 17 CASSGLAGGQYSGELFF
TRBV20-1 14 CSASDSGGADTQYF
TRBV12-3/TRBV12-4 13 CASNRDRGYGYTF
TRBV10-3 15 CAISVGVRSGNTIYF
TRBV5-1 16 CASSTSLAGVTDTQYF
TRBV12-3/TRBV12-4 13 CASSSPIAGTQYF
TRBV20-1 13 CSASRDRLNEQFF
TRBV5-1 19 CASCPGKEFNFFSYNEQFF
TRBV5-6 14 CASSLIGKNQPQHF
TRBV12-3/TRBV12-4 18 CASSFRSYLGQDSYEQYF
TRBV19 14 CASSLRDRAYEQYF
TRBV3-1 16 CASSLEGQGAYNEQFF
TRBV12-3/TRBV12-4 13 CASTLGGRSEQYF